The sequence of this TCR beta chain was determined in a study of technical replicates of blood from several donors. Losses at the gene ends were 5 bases for V and 3 bases for J; bases not matched to a gene: 9. The CDR3 covers 16 residues. Germline V CDR1 and CDR2: WSHSY, SAAADI. This clone came up once. Method: immunoSEQ multiplex PCR; TCRdb's copy keeps in-frame clones and lacks some. The table has about 76,000 clones, around 90% seen once; the top ten hold 0.2% to 0.3%. Sequencing used T cells isolated from PBMCs. This chain uses TRBV10-2 with TRBJ1-2; 10 bases agree with TRBD1. The clonotype comes from a human donor in good health. CDR3 bases: TGCGCCAGCAGTAAAAGACAGGGGGCAAATGACTATGGCTACACCTTC. It specifies CASSKRQGANDYGYTF.